This entry lists 21 T cell receptor beta chains sequenced from one sample in a study of shared clonotypes between healthy human individuals. Naive CD8 cells comprised CD45RO-negative, CCR7-positively selected cells, excluding terminally differentiated effector memory CD45RA+ cells. The repertoire was sequenced with immunoSEQ multiplex PCR; TCRdb's copy has only in-frame clones and lacks some. The sample has about 2.1 million clones, 85% to 95% seen once. The sequencing sample was made of naive CD8+ T cells from PBMCs. The receptors were sampled from a man aged 18 to 35 in good health. Some clones in this sample may be carry-over from other donors' samples.

This chain connects TRBV27 to TRBJ2-7; no firm D call. V dropped 5 bases and J dropped 5 bases, with 10 bases sitting between them. Germline values: CDR1 MNHEY, CDR2 SMNVEV (reference sequence). This CDR3 comprises 12 residues. Written as DNA, the CDR3 is TGTGCCAGCAGTCTCGGACCGGACGAGCAGTACTTC. This gives the protein CASSLGPDEQYF.

V usage is TRBV11-2 and J usage is TRBJ2-1, with D tentatively TRBD2 (6 bases). V was clipped by 1 base and J by 2 bases, with 21 bases between them. Germline assignment: CDR1 SGHAT and CDR2 FQNNGV. There are 19 residues in the CDR3. The CDR3 spells CASSLAKGTGSGTYNEQFF. The CDR3 DNA reads as TGTGCCAGCAGCTTAGCAAAGGGCACCGGGAGCGGAACCTACAATGAGCAGTTCTTC.

The genes are TRBV27 and TRBJ2-1; no reliable D call. Trimming shortened V by 5 bases and J by 6 bases, and 17 bases separated the two germline ends. This CDR3 comprises 15 residues. The germline CDR1 and CDR2 sequences are MNHEY and SMNVEV (reference sequence). DNA of the CDR3: TGTGCCAGCAGTCCCAAGGGCTACGATCTCAATGAGCAGTTCTTC. Translating gives CASSPKGYDLNEQFF.

The chain combines TRBV11-2 with TRBJ2-7; the D gene could be TRBD1 or TRBD2 (6 bases each). This CDR3 contains 13 residues. From germline, CDR1 is SGHAT and CDR2 FQNNGV. Trimming took 8 bases from V and 2 from J, leaving 13 bases between them. This CDR3 reads CASRGDTTYEQYF. Here the CDR3 DNA reads TGTGCCAGCCGCGGGGACACTACCTACGAGCAGTACTTC.

The chain combines TRBV27 with TRBJ2-1, with D possibly being TRBD1 or TRBD2 (5 bases each). Trimming pared 4 bases from V and 4 bases from J, leaving 11 bases between. This CDR3 is built from 14 residues. CDR1 and CDR2 (germline): MNHEY, SMNVEV (reference sequence). Here the CDR3 DNA reads TGTGCCAGCAGTTATGGGACCACATACAATGAGCAGTTCTTC. Its translation: CASSYGTTYNEQFF.

V usage is TRBV28 and J usage is TRBJ1-5; D remains unclear. Germline assignment: CDR1 MDHEN and CDR2 SYDVKM. V was cut by 6 bases and J by 7 bases, with 19 bases left in between. This CDR3 spans 15 amino acids. CDR3 DNA: TGTGCCAGCAGCTCCCTGGTCGGGGTTGGGCAGCCCCAGCATTTT. Its protein is CASSSLVGVGQPQHF.

The chain couples TRBV10-3 to TRBJ2-7; D might be TRBD1 (5 bases). This CDR3 is built from 16 residues. CDR1 and CDR2 from the germline V gene are ENHRY and SYGVKD. V was trimmed by 5 bases and J by 2 bases, leaving 19 bases between them. The CDR3 region is CAISNLTDALPYEQYF. The CDR3 DNA reads as TGTGCCATCAGTAATTTGACAGACGCGCTACCCTACGAGCAGTACTTC.

This clone was detected once. V is TRBV28 and J is TRBJ2-2; 10 bases are shared with TRBD1. The germline CDR1 and CDR2 sequences are MDHEN and SYDVKM. CDR3 length equals 18 residues. Trimming took 4 bases from V and 4 from J; bases not matched to a gene: 12. The CDR3 sequence is CASSSPPGQGMGTGELFF. CDR3 nucleotides: TGTGCCAGCAGTTCGCCGCCGGGACAGGGGATGGGCACCGGGGAGCTGTTTTTT.

About this clone itself: Other DNA sequences from this sample encode an identical CDR3 as well. This chain uses TRBV4-3 with TRBJ2-1, with D hard to call. Trimming took off 1 base at V and 0 bases at J, with 10 bases between the two ends. Germline CDR1 reads LGHNA; CDR2 reads YSLEER. The CDR3 is 16 residues long. The CDR3 DNA sequence: TGCGCCAGCAGCCAAGCGGCAGGTCTCTCCTACAATGAGCAGTTCTTC. Translating it yields CASSQAAGLSYNEQFF.

This sequence joins TRBV2 and TRBJ1-4; no clear D gene. Germline loops: CDR1 SNHLY, CDR2 FYNNEI. V dropped 1 base and J dropped 0 bases, with 6 bases sitting between them. The CDR3 sequence is 15 residues long. CDR3 nucleotides: TGTGCCAGCAGTGAAGGTAGCTCAACTAATGAAAAACTGTTTTTT. Translating gives CASSEGSSTNEKLFF.

This clone was seen once. This sequence joins TRBV28 and TRBJ2-7, with 9 bases that match TRBD2. V gave up 6 bases and J gave up 4 bases; unmatched junction bases: 10. The CDR3 length is 15 residues. CDR1 MDHEN and CDR2 SYDVKM come from the germline V gene. CDR3 protein: CASSSSFSGSYEQYF. DNA for the CDR3: TGTGCCAGCAGCTCATCGTTTAGCGGGAGTTACGAGCAGTACTTC.

This clone has just one count. The genes are TRBV9 and TRBJ2-1, with D perhaps matching TRBD1 (6 bases). Per germline, CDR1 SGDLS and CDR2 YYNGEE. V lost 0 bases, J lost 10 bases, and 14 bases lay in between. The CDR3 totals 14 residues. In DNA form, the CDR3 reads TGTGCCAGCAGCGTAGGAGGGGGAGCAGAGGAGCAGTTCTTC. Its protein product is CASSVGGGAEEQFF.

The chain is built from TRBV7-9 and TRBJ2-2; a weak D match, TRBD1 (5 bases). Germline V lookup: CDR1 SEHNR, CDR2 FQNEAQ (reference sequence). V was cut by 9 bases and J by 6 bases, with 8 bases left in between. This CDR3 comprises 11 residues. This chain's CDR3 is CASTGSGELFF. DNA for the CDR3: TGTGCCAGTACAGGTTCCGGGGAGCTGTTTTTT.

The chain joins TRBV5-5 to TRBJ2-7; 9 bases line up with TRBD1. The CDR3 runs 14 residues. Germline V gives CDR1 SGHKS, CDR2 YYEKEE (reference sequence). V lost 4 bases, J lost 2 bases, and 4 bases stayed unmatched. The CDR3 loop reads CASSLRDRAYEQYF. DNA of the CDR3: TGTGCCAGCAGCCTCCGGGACAGGGCCTACGAGCAGTACTTC.

The genes are TRBV7-9 and TRBJ2-1, with a tentative D call TRBD1 (5 bases). V was shortened by 6 bases and J by 8 bases, with 29 bases between the two germline ends. This CDR3 region has 18 residues. Germline CDR1 reads SEHNR; CDR2 reads FQNEAQ (reference sequence). The CDR3 spells CASSLQLTDRGPSDEQFF. The CDR3 bases are TGTGCCAGCAGTCTACAATTGACTGACAGAGGCCCTTCTGATGAGCAGTTCTTC.

V gene TRBV29-1 combines with J gene TRBJ2-1; weak D call: TRBD2 (5 bases). From germline, CDR1 is SQVTM and CDR2 ANQGSEA. The V gene lost 3 bases and the J gene lost 9 bases, with 21 bases spanning the gap. This CDR3 has 15 amino acids. CDR3 nucleotide sequence: TGCAGCGTTGAGGTACGGGCGGGCCTTGATGGTGAGCAGTTCTTC. Protein: CSVEVRAGLDGEQFF.

The chain recombines TRBV19 with TRBJ1-1; perhaps TRBD1 as D (6 bases). Trimming removed 5 bases from V and 1 base from J, with 8 bases in between. This CDR3 comprises 13 residues. Germline assignment: CDR1 LNHDA and CDR2 SQIVND (reference sequence). Here the CDR3 DNA reads TGTGCCAGTAGTGAGACAGGGAACACTGAAGCTTTCTTT. Translation: CASSETGNTEAFF.

The V gene is TRBV7-6, the J gene TRBJ1-5; 7 bases are shared with TRBD1. The CDR3 is 14 residues long. V dropped 5 bases and J dropped 5; count of bases not matched to a gene: 6. The V gene's germline CDR1 is SGHVS and CDR2 FNYEAQ. The CDR3 protein is CASSQQGRHQPQHF. DNA for the CDR3: TGTGCCAGCAGCCAACAGGGGAGGCATCAGCCCCAGCATTTT.

About this clone itself: Other DNA variants within this sample encode the same CDR3. J is TRBJ2-7 and V is TRBV7-8; D remains unclear. Germline V lookup: CDR1 SGHVS, CDR2 FQNEAQ. The CDR3 covers 12 residues. V was cut by 4 bases and J by 2 bases, with 6 bases left in between. CDR3 nucleotides: TGTGCCAGCAGCTCTGGGACCTACGAGCAGTACTTC. Amino acids: CASSSGTYEQYF.

This chain connects TRBV7-9 to TRBJ2-7, with D tentatively TRBD1 or TRBD2 (5 bases each). Per germline, CDR1 SEHNR and CDR2 FQNEAQ (reference sequence). The CDR3 runs to 15 residues. Trimming removed 5 bases from V and 2 bases from J, with 16 bases in between. CDR3 residues: CASSPQGTSTYEQYF. For the CDR3, the DNA is TGTGCCAGCAGCCCCCAAGGGACCAGTACCTACGAGCAGTACTTC.

The chain joins TRBV25-1 to TRBJ2-1, with D maybe TRBD2 (6 bases). The CDR3 contains 14 residues. Per the germline V gene, CDR1 is MGHDK and CDR2 is SYGVNS. Deletions cut 11 bases from V and 8 bases from J, with 22 bases between. CDR3 sequence: CASAIGGNMDEQFF. DNA of the CDR3: TGTGCCTCAGCCATAGGAGGGAACATGGATGAGCAGTTCTTC.